This is a list of T cell receptor beta chains from one sample in a study of breast tumors, draining lymph nodes, adjacent tissues. TCRdb independently ran MiXCR on the multiplex PCR reads; one entry per CDR3 protein. The table lists more than 10,000 distinct CDR3 sequences, roughly three quarters of them singletons. Material for sequencing was tumor-adjacent breast tissue. Receptors were obtained from a female donor with breast cancer. Some clones in this sample may be carry-over from other donors' samples. The CDR3 runs from the conserved cysteine through the conserved F or W. Each record gives: J gene, CDR3 length, V gene, clone size, CDR3 protein. Not every row has a clone size; where given, it reads once, few, many or a size class.

j_call: TRBJ2-1; cdr3_length: 13; v_call: TRBV20-1; clone_size: NA; cdr3_aa: CSARTSAYNEQFF
j_call: TRBJ2-3; cdr3_length: 16; v_call: TRBV15; clone_size: many; cdr3_aa: CATSGRSGTGKDTQYF
j_call: TRBJ2-3; cdr3_length: 16; v_call: TRBV4-1; clone_size: NA; cdr3_aa: CASSQWTSGRSDTQYF
j_call: TRBJ2-1; cdr3_length: 15; v_call: TRBV5-1; clone_size: once; cdr3_aa: CASRHRPGTGNEQFF
j_call: TRBJ2-7; cdr3_length: 12; v_call: TRBV6-1; clone_size: NA; cdr3_aa: CASSDRAYEQYF
j_call: TRBJ2-5; cdr3_length: 16; v_call: TRBV7-8; clone_size: NA; cdr3_aa: CASSPRDRGLRKTQYF
j_call: TRBJ2-3; cdr3_length: 16; v_call: TRBV20-1; clone_size: NA; cdr3_aa: CSAPWTSRFSTDTQYF
j_call: TRBJ1-4; cdr3_length: 14; v_call: TRBV5-1; clone_size: medium-sized; cdr3_aa: CASSLAQGNEKLFF
j_call: TRBJ2-6; cdr3_length: 12; v_call: TRBV6-6; clone_size: NA; cdr3_aa: CASSSGANVLTF
j_call: TRBJ1-2; cdr3_length: 13; v_call: TRBV29-1; clone_size: NA; cdr3_aa: CSVSGQATSGYTF
j_call: TRBJ2-6; cdr3_length: 13; v_call: TRBV6-4; clone_size: NA; cdr3_aa: CVSSPPGANVLTF